This T cell receptor (beta chain) was sequenced during a study of siplizumab effects on memory and regulatory T cells. This clone was recorded only once. Its antigen remains unknown. The protocol was immunoSEQ multiplex PCR, while the TCRdb copy is restricted to in-frame clones and leaves out a portion. The data hold about 63,000 clones, with 70% to 90% observed a single time. Trimming removed 1 base at V and 10 bases at J, with 11 bases between. Germline V gene lookup returns CDR1 SGHVS and CDR2 FQNEAQ. The CDR3 loop spans 13 amino acids. Notes on the study in general: Siplizumab significantly reduced alloreactive sequences traceable to unstimulated CD4+ memory cells.

The gene calls are TRBV7-8 and TRBJ2-1, with no clear D. The material sequenced was memory CD4+ T cells sorted from blood. The clonotype comes from a human donor in good health. The CDR3 coding sequence is TGTGCCAGCAGCTTAGTTACGCGGCGGGAGCAGTTCTTC. It encodes CASSLVTRREQFF.